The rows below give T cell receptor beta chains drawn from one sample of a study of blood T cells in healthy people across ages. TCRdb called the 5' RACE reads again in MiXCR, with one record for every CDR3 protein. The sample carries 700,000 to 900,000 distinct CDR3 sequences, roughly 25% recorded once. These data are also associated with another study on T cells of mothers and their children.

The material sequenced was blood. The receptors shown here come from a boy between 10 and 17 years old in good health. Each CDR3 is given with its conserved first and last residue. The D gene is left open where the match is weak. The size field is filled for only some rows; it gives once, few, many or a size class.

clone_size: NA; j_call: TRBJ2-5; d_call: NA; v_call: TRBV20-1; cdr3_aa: CSARDIGLWETQYF; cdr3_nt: TGCAGTGCTAGAGATATTGGGCTCTGGGAGACCCAGTACTTC
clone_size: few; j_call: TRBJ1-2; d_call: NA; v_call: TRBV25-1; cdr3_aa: CASSEGTRGYTF; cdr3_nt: TGTGCCAGCAGTGAAGGGACACGCGGCTACACCTTC
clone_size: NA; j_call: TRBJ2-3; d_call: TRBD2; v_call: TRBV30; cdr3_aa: CAWRRSGGFGTDTQYF; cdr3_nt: TGTGCCTGGAGACGGAGCGGGGGGTTCGGCACAGATACGCAGTATTTT
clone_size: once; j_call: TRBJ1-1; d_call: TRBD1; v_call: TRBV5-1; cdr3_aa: CASSAGQGVTEAFF; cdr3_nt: TGCGCCAGCAGCGCGGGACAGGGGGTCACTGAAGCTTTCTTT
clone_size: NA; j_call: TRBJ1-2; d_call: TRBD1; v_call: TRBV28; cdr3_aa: CASRAAGQINYGYTF; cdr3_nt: TGTGCCAGCAGAGCAGCGGGACAGATAAACTATGGCTACACCTTC
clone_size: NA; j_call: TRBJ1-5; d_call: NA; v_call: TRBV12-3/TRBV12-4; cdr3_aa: CASSFSGVGNQPQHF; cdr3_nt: TGTGCCAGCAGTTTCTCCGGGGTAGGCAATCAGCCCCAGCATTTT
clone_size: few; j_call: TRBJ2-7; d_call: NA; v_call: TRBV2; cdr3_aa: CASSETRIPGEQYF; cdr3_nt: TGTGCCAGCAGTGAGACTCGAATCCCAGGGGAGCAGTACTTC
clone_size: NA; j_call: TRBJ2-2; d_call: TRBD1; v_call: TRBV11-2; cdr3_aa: CASSSLRQGFAGELFF; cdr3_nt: TGTGCCAGCAGCTCGTTGAGACAGGGGTTTGCCGGGGAGCTGTTTTTT
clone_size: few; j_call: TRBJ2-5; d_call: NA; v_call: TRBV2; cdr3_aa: CASSGTSYETQYF; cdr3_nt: TGTGCCAGCAGTGGAACTAGTTACGAGACCCAGTACTTC
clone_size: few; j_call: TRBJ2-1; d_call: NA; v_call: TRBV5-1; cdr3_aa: CASSLLGGGYNEQFF; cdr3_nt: TGCGCCAGCAGCTTGCTGGGGGGCGGGTACAATGAGCAGTTCTTC
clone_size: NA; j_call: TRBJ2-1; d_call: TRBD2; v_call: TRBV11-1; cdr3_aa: CASKSGGYNEQFF; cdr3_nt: TGTGCCAGCAAAAGCGGGGGATACAATGAGCAGTTCTTC
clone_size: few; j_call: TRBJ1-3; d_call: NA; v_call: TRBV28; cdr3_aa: CASTLQGGGNTIYF; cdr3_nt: TGTGCCAGCACCTTACAGGGAGGAGGAAACACCATATATTTT
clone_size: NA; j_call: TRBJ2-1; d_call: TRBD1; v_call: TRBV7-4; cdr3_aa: CASSPKPGQGGREQFF; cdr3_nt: TGTGCCAGCAGCCCGAAACCGGGACAGGGCGGTCGAGAGCAGTTCTTC
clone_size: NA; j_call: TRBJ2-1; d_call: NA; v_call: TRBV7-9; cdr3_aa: CASSLENTYDEQFF; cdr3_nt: TGTGCCAGCAGCCTAGAGAACACCTACGATGAGCAGTTCTTC
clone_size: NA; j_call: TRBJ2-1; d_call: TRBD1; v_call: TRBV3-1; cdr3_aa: CASSPGTGGWVGFF; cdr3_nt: TGTGCCAGCAGCCCCGGGACAGGGGGTTGGGTGGGGTTCTTC
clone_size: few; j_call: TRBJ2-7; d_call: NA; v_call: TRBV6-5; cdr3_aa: CASSLGPMGVYEQYF; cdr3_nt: TGTGCCAGCAGTCTGGGCCCGATGGGGGTCTACGAGCAGTACTTC
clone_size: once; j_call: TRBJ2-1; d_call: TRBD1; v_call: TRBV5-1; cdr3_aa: CASSLVPTDRAGNEQFF; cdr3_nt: TGCGCCAGCAGCTTGGTCCCTACGGACAGGGCAGGGAATGAGCAGTTCTTC
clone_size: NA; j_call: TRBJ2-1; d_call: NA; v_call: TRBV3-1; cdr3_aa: CASSQGVVGNNEQFF; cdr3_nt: TGTGCCAGCAGCCAAGGCGTAGTAGGTAACAATGAGCAGTTCTTC
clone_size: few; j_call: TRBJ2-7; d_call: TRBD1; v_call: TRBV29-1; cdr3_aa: CSVDLGQGDEQYF; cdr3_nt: TGCAGCGTTGATTTGGGACAGGGGGACGAGCAGTACTTC
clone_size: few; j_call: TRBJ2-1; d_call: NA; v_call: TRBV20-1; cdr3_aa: CSAAITNEQFF; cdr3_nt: TGCAGTGCTGCCATCACCAATGAGCAGTTCTTC